The clone carrying this TCR beta chain was recorded only once. CDR1 is MNHEY and CDR2 is SVGEGT in the germline V gene. V lost 4 bases and J 2 bases, leaving 10 bases between the germline ends. The CDR3 has 14 residues. This sample was taken from a study of blood T cell repertoires in COVID-19. In the study overall: Sites in the United States, Italy and Spain provided acute and convalescent COVID-19 samples.

In the original analysis: Reference gene primers were amplified, and this amplification served to estimate nucleated cell counts. Clones were read by immunoSEQ multiplex PCR, and TCRdb kept only the in-frame ones, dropping some. V and J calls and clone size follow that table, whereas D and trimming were derived from the DNA. In the table there are about 300,000 clones, around four fifths of which are singletons. V and J are TRBV6-2 or TRBV6-3 and TRBJ2-3; possibly TRBD1 for D (5 bases). This receptor was taken from a woman in her forties or fifties with acute or convalescent COVID-19. Sequencing was done on a sample of peripheral blood. DNA for the CDR3: TGTGCCAGCAGTTGGGGCAGGGCCACAGATACGCAGTATTTT. Protein product: CASSWGRATDTQYF.